What follows are 17 T cell receptor beta chains derived from one specimen sequenced in a study of CD8 T cells in Susac syndrome. A quantity of about 0.45 to 1 ug RNA underwent reverse transcription using random hexamers. TCRdb reprocessed the immunoSEQ multiplex PCR reads with MiXCR, giving one entry per CDR3 protein. The top ten clones hold 0.093% of a sample with roughly 200,000 distinct CDR3 sequences, approximately 95% of them seen once. The sequencing input was CD4+ T cells from PBMCs. The receptors originated from a human donor with multiple sclerosis.

In DNA, the CDR3 is TGTGCCTGGAGTGGACCTGGGGCCTACGAGCAGTACTTC. Protein: CAWSGPGAYEQYF. The chain is built from TRBV30 and TRBJ2-7, with D unresolved. The CDR3 length is 13 residues. The ends were cut back, 1 base at V and 2 bases at J, with 9 bases in the middle. From germline, CDR1 is GTSNPN and CDR2 SVGIG (reference sequence).

This chain connects TRBV29-1 to TRBJ1-1; TRBD1 aligns across 8 bases. V was clipped by 6 bases and J by 4 bases; unmatched bases: 7. The CDR3 contains 13 residues. CDR1 SQVTM and CDR2 ANQGSEA come from the germline V gene. The CDR3 region has the DNA TGCAGCGTGGCTCAGGGGGCGCGCACTGAAGCTTTCTTT. This codes for CSVAQGARTEAFF.

The chain joins TRBV19 to TRBJ2-3; D is perhaps TRBD1 (6 bases). The CDR3 covers 15 residues. Germline V gives CDR1 LNHDA, CDR2 SQIVND (reference sequence). Trimming removed 0 bases from V and 0 bases from J, with 7 bases in between. CDR3 nucleotides: TGTGCCAGTAGTATAGAGGGGACAAGCACAGATACGCAGTATTTT. It translates to CASSIEGTSTDTQYF.

This chain connects TRBV2 to TRBJ2-4; D is unresolved. Germline CDR1 reads SNHLY; CDR2 reads FYNNEI. V was cut by 6 bases and J by 6 bases, with 9 bases left in between. The CDR3 is made up of 12 amino acids. This chain's CDR3 is CASRSPRNIQYF. The DNA of the CDR3 is TGTGCCAGCAGGAGCCCACGAAACATTCAGTACTTC. Variable domain in full (rest from reference TRBV2 and TRBJ2-4): EPEVTQTPSHQVTQMGQEVILRCVPISNHLYFYWYRQILGQKVEFLVSFYNNEISEKSEIFDDQFSVERPDGSNFTLKIRSTKLEDSAMYFCASRSPRNIQYFGAGTRLSVL.

The V gene is TRBV7-2, the J gene TRBJ2-1; tentative D call: TRBD1 (5 bases). The CDR3 spans 13 residues. V gave up 1 base and J gave up 7 bases, with 8 bases separating them. Germline V gives CDR1 SGHTA, CDR2 FQGNSA. CDR3 protein: CASSLVAGNEQFF. DNA of the CDR3: TGTGCCAGCAGCTTAGTCGCAGGGAATGAGCAGTTCTTC.

The V gene is TRBV7-9, the J gene TRBJ2-7; the D call may be TRBD1 or TRBD2 (5 bases each). Trimming removed 6 bases at V and 5 bases at J, with 17 bases between. Germline CDR1 is SEHNR and CDR2 is FQNEAQ (reference sequence). The CDR3 is 14 amino acids. CDR3 coding DNA: TGTGCCAGCAGTTACCATATTGGGGGACACGAGCAGTACTTC. Its translation is CASSYHIGGHEQYF.

The chain couples TRBV29-1 to TRBJ1-1; D not certain. The CDR3 sequence is 13 residues long. The V end was cut by 7 bases, the J end by 3 bases, with 15 bases between. Germline loops: CDR1 SQVTM, CDR2 ANQGSEA. The CDR3 sequence: CSARRSRDTEAFF. The DNA of the CDR3 is TGCAGCGCCAGGCGGTCGAGGGACACTGAAGCTTTCTTT. Together with reference TRBV29-1 and TRBJ1-1, the CDR3 gives the full variable domain: SAVISQKPSRDICQRGTSLTIQCQVDSQVTMMFWYRQQPGQSLTLIATANQGSEATYESGFVIDKFPISRPNLTFSTLTVSNMSPEDSSIYLCSARRSRDTEAFFGQGTRLTVV.

The count of this clonotype is one. The V gene is TRBV18, the J gene TRBJ1-4; D is unclear. The germline CDR1 and CDR2 sequences are KGHSH and LQKENI. V gave up 4 bases and J gave up 7 bases, with 16 bases separating them. The CDR3 has 15 residues. Written as DNA, the CDR3 is TGTGCCAGCTCACTGTTGACCCAACCCGGTGAAAAACTGTTTTTT. The encoded protein is CASSLLTQPGEKLFF.

The J gene is TRBJ1-1, the V gene TRBV13, with a possible D match to TRBD1 (5 bases). The CDR3 loop spans 12 amino acids. The germline V gene has CDR1 PRHDT and CDR2 FYEKMQ (reference sequence). Trimming removed 4 bases from V and 5 bases from J, with 8 bases in between. The chain's CDR3 is CASSSEGTEAFF. CDR3 bases: TGTGCCAGCAGCTCCGAGGGGACTGAAGCTTTCTTT.

This chain joins TRBV4-1 and TRBJ1-5; D gene uncertain. CDR1 is MGHRA, CDR2 YSYEKL, per germline. The CDR3 has 15 residues. Trimming shortened V by 0 bases and J by 7 bases, and 13 bases separated the two germline ends. As DNA, the CDR3 is TGCGCCAGCAGCCAAGATCTCCTTCCCGGGCAGCCCCAGCATTTT. Residues: CASSQDLLPGQPQHF.

This clonotype has just one count. The chain recombines TRBV29-1 with TRBJ2-1; D is tentatively TRBD1 or TRBD2 (6 bases each). The germline V gene has CDR1 SQVTM and CDR2 ANQGSEA. The V gene lost 5 bases and the J gene lost 2 bases, with 13 bases spanning the gap. The CDR3 has 14 amino acids. The DNA of the CDR3 is TGCAGCGTTCAGGGTAGGGGGGCCTACAATGAGCAGTTCTTC. Translating gives CSVQGRGAYNEQFF.

The rearrangement links TRBV29-1 to TRBJ2-2; maybe TRBD1 (6 bases). This CDR3 is 15 amino acids long. Germline CDR1 reads SQVTM; CDR2 reads ANQGSEA. Trimming cost V 4 bases and J 2 bases, with 14 bases left between them. CDR3 protein: CSVVAGVVNTGELFF. CDR3 coding DNA: TGCAGCGTTGTCGCAGGGGTCGTAAACACCGGGGAGCTGTTTTTT.

This clonotype was seen a single time. The CDR3 coding sequence is TGTGCCAGCAGCTTACAGGGCGCTTCACCCCTCCACTTT. Protein sequence: CASSLQGASPLHF. V gene TRBV7-2 combines with J gene TRBJ1-6; weak D call: TRBD1 (5 bases). Trimming shortened V by 2 bases and J by 9 bases, and 8 bases separated the two germline ends. CDR3 length: 13 amino acids. Germline CDR1 is SGHTA and CDR2 is FQGNSA.

The chain joins TRBV29-1 to TRBJ2-3, with a weak D call TRBD2 (5 bases). The V and J ends lost 7 bases and 6 bases respectively, with 20 bases between them. This CDR3 spans 14 amino acids. Germline V gene sequence: CDR1 SQVTM, CDR2 ANQGSEA. The CDR3 loop reads CSALASLPLDTQYF. In DNA form, the CDR3 reads TGCAGCGCCTTAGCGTCATTACCATTGGATACGCAGTATTTT.

The count of this clonotype is one. The chain links TRBV5-1 to TRBJ2-7, with D unclear. Germline V CDR1 and CDR2: SGHRS, YFSETQ. The CDR3 is 16 residues long. V was clipped by 3 bases and J by 2 bases, with 18 bases between them. Here the CDR3 reads CASSWGRAGGTYEQYF. CDR3 DNA: TGCGCCAGCAGCTGGGGAAGGGCAGGCGGAACCTACGAGCAGTACTTC.

The gene calls are TRBV18 and TRBJ1-2; 10 positions match TRBD1. This CDR3 has 18 residues. V lost 4 bases and J lost 3; bases outside the gene matches: 14. Per germline, CDR1 KGHSH and CDR2 LQKENI. The CDR3 DNA reads TGTGCCAGCTCACGGCTGACAGGGGGCGCGAGAGGAGACTATGGCTACACCTTC. Amino acids: CASSRLTGGARGDYGYTF.

The chain recombines TRBV11-3 with TRBJ2-1; tentatively, D is TRBD2 (6 bases). V lost 5 bases and J 2 bases, leaving 13 bases between the germline ends. Germline assignment: CDR1 SGHNT and CDR2 YENEEA. The CDR3 contains 15 residues. CDR3: CASSPSAGTYNEQFF. CDR3 sequence (DNA): TGTGCCAGCAGCCCGTCGGCGGGGACCTACAATGAGCAGTTCTTC.